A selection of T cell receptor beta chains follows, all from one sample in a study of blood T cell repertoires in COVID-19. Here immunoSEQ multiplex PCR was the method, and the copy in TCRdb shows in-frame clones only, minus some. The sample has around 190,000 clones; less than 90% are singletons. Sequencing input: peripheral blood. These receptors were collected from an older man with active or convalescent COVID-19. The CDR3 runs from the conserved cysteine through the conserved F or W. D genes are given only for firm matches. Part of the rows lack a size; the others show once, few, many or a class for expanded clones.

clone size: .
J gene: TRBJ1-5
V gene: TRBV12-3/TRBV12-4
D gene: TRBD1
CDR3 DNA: TGTGCCAGCGCGACAGGGCGCAATCAGCCCCAGCATTTT
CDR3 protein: CASATGRNQPQHF

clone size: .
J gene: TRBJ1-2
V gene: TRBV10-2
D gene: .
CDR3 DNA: TGCGCCAGCAGCCGACAGATTTTAAACTATGGCTACACCTTC
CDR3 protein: CASSRQILNYGYTF

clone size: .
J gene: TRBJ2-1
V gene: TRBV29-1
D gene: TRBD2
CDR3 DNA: TGCAGCGTTGGCGGGGGGGGTAATAATGAGCAGTTCTTC
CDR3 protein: CSVGGGGNNEQFF

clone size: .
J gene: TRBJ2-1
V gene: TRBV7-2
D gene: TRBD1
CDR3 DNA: TGTGCCAGCAGCTTAAGACAGGGCAGTGAGCAGTTCTTC
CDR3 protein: CASSLRQGSEQFF

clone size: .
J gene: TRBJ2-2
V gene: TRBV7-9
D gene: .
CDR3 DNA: TGTGCCAGCAGCTTAAGCCCGGGAACCACCGGGGAGCTGTTTTTT
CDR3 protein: CASSLSPGTTGELFF

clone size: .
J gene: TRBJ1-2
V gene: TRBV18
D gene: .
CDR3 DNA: TGTGCCAGCTCACCGTTGAGGGATCCGACTAACTATGGCTACACCTTC
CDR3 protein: CASSPLRDPTNYGYTF

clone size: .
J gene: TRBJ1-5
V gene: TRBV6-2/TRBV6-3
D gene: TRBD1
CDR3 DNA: TGTGCCAGCAGTCGACAGGGCGGCAGTCAGCCCCAGCATTTT
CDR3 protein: CASSRQGGSQPQHF

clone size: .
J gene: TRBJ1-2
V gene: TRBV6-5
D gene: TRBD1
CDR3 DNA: TGTGCCAGCAGCCGAAGTCGGACAGGGGACTATGGCTACACCTTC
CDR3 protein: CASSRSRTGDYGYTF

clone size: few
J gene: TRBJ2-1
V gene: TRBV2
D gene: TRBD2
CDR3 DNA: TGTGCCAGCAGCAGCGGGAGCTCGTCCTACAATGAGCAGTTCTTC
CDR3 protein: CASSSGSSSYNEQFF

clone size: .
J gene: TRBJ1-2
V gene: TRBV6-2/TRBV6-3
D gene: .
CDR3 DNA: TGTGCCAGCAGTTACTCGACCCCCCCGGGGTTCTATGGCTACACCTTC
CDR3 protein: CASSYSTPPGFYGYTF

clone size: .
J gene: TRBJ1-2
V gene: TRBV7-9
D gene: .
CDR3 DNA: TGTGCCAGCGTGGAGGAGGCCGGGAATGGCTACACCTTC
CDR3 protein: CASVEEAGNGYTF

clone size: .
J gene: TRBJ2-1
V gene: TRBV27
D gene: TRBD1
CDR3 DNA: TGTGCCAGCAGAGAGACAGGGGCCAGCTCCTACAATGAGCAGTTCTTC
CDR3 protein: CASRETGASSYNEQFF

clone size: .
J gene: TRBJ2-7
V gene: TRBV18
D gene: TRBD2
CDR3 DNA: TGTGCCAGCTCACTCTCACCGACGGGCACTAGCGGGAGTGGGGCCTACGAGCAGTACTTC
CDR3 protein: CASSLSPTGTSGSGAYEQYF

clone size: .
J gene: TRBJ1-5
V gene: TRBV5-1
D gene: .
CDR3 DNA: TGCGCCAGCAGCTTAGGGGACTACGGCAATCAGCCCCAGCATTTT
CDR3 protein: CASSLGDYGNQPQHF

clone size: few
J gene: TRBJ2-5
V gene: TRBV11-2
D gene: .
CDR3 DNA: TGTGCCAGCAGGAGTCTAAAAGTGGAGACCCAGTACTTC
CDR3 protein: CASRSLKVETQYF

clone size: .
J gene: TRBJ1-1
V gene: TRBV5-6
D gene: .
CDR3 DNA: TGTGCCAGCAGCTTGCCGACAGGCGATGTCACTGAAGCTTTCTTT
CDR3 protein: CASSLPTGDVTEAFF

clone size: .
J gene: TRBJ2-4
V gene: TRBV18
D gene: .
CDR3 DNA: TGTGCCAGCTCACCACCGTTCGGGGACATTCAGTACTTC
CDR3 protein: CASSPPFGDIQYF

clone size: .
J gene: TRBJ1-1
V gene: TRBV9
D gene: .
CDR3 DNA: TGTGCCAGCAGCGTAGATGGAGGGACGAACACTGAAGCTTTCTTT
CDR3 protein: CASSVDGGTNTEAFF

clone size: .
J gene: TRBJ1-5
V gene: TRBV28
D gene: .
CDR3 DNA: TGTGCCAGCAGTTTAGCCGGAGGCCAGCCCCAGCATTTT
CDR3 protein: CASSLAGGQPQHF

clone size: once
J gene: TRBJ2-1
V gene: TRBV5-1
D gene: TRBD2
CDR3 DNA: TGCGCCAGCAGCTTGGCGTCTAGCGGGTACAATGAGCAGTTCTTC
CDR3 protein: CASSLASSGYNEQFF

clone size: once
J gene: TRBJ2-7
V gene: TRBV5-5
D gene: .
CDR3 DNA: TGTGCCAGCAGCTTGGGACAGCTGGGCGAGCAGTACTTC
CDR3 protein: CASSLGQLGEQYF

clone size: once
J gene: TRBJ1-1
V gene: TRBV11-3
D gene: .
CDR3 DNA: TGTGCCAGCAGGCTCACGGTGAACACTGAAGCTTTCTTT
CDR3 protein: CASRLTVNTEAFF

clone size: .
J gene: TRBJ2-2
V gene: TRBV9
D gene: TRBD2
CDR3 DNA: TGTGCCAGCAGCGCCGGGGGGGCAACCGCGAACACCGGGGAGCTGTTTTTT
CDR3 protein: CASSAGGATANTGELFF

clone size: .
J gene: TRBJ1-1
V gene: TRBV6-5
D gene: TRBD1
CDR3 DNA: TGTGCCAGCAGTTGGAAACAGGGGACCACTGAAGCTTTCTTT
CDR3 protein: CASSWKQGTTEAFF

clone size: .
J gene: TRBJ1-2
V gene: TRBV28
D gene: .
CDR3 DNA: TGTGCCAGCAGTCCACCCGAGAAGAGGGGCTACACCTTC
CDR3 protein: CASSPPEKRGYTF

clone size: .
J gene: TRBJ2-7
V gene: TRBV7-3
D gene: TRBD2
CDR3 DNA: TGTGCCAGCAGCGCTGGACTAGCGGAAGATAAGCAGTACTTC
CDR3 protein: CASSAGLAEDKQYF

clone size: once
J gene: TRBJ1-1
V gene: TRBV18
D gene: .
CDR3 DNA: TGTGCCAGCTCATCACTAGGGGGTAGCATTGAAGCTTTCTTT
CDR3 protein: CASSSLGGSIEAFF

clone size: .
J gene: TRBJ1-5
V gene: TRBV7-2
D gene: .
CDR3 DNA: TGTGCCAGCAGCTTAGACACGAGCAATCAGCCCCAGCATTTT
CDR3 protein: CASSLDTSNQPQHF

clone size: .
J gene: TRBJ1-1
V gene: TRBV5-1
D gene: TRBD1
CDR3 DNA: TGCGCCAGCAGCTCACCCTCGGGACAGGGAAACACTGAAGCTTTCTTT
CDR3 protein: CASSSPSGQGNTEAFF

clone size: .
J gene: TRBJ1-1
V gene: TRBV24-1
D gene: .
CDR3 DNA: TGTGCCACCTCCAGTGGGCTGAGGGCTGAAGCTTTCTTT
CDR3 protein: CATSSGLRAEAFF

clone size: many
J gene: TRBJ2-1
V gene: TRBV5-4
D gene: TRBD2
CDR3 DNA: TGTGCCAGCAGCTCCGTAGCGGGAGGTGCGCGTGAGCAGTTCTTC
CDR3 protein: CASSSVAGGAREQFF

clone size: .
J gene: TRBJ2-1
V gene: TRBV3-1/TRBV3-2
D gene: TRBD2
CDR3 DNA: TGTGCCAGCAGCCCGGGGGCACGGACTAGCGGTCACAATGAGCAGTTCTTC
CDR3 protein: CASSPGARTSGHNEQFF

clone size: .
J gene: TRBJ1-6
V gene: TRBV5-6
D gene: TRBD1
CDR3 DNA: TGTGCCAGCAGTTTACCGGGACAGGCGGTTGGTTCACCCCTCCACTTT
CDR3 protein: CASSLPGQAVGSPLHF

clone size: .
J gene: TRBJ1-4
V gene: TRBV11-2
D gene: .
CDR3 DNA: TGTGCCAGCAGCCTACAGGGTCGGTTTGGAAAACTGTTTTTT
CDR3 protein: CASSLQGRFGKLFF

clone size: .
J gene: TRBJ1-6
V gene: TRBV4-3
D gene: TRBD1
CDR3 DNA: TGCGCCAGCAGCCAAGATAATGCGGGACAGATCTATTCACCCCTCCACTTT
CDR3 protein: CASSQDNAGQIYSPLHF

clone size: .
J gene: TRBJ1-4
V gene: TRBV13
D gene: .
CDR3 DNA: TGTGCCAGCAGCTTAAGACAGAATAATGAAAAACTGTTTTTT
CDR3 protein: CASSLRQNNEKLFF

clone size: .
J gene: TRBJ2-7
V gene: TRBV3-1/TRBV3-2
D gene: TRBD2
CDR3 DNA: TGTGCCTCCCATGGGGGGGAAAAATCCTACGAGCAGTACTTC
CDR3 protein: CASHGGEKSYEQYF

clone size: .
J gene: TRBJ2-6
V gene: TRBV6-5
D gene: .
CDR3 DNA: TGTGCCAGCAGTTCAGGGTCGGGTGGGGCCAACGTCCTGACTTTC
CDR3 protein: CASSSGSGGANVLTF

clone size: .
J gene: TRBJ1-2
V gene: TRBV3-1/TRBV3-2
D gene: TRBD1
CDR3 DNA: TGTGCCAGCAGCCAAGTTTTTGGGACAGACGGCTACACCTTC
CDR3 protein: CASSQVFGTDGYTF

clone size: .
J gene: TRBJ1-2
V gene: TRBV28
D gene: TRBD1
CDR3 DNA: TGTGCCAGCAGGGGGACAGGGCATAGCTATGGCTACACCTTC
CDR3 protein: CASRGTGHSYGYTF

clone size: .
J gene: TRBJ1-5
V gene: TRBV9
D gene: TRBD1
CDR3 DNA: TGTGCCAGCAGCGTCGGACAGGGAGATCAGCCCCAGCATTTT
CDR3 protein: CASSVGQGDQPQHF

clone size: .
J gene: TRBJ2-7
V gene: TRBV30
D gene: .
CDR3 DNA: TGTGCCTGGAGTGTACTGGCCTACGAGCAGTACTTC
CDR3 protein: CAWSVLAYEQYF

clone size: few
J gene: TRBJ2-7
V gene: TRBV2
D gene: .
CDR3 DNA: TGTGCCAGCAGTGAGGAGGATTCCTACGAGCAGTACTTC
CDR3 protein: CASSEEDSYEQYF

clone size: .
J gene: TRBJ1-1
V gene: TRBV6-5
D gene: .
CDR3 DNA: TGTGCCAGCGGACTTACTGGACAGTTGAACACTGAAGCTTTCTTT
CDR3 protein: CASGLTGQLNTEAFF

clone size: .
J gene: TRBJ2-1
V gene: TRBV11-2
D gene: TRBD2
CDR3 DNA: TGTGCCAGCAGCTTAGCCGGGACTAGCGGGAGGAATGAGCAGTTCTTC
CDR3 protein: CASSLAGTSGRNEQFF

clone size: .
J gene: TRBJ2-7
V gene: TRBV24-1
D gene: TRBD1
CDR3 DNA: TGTGCCACCAGTGATTCGCAACAGACAGGGGGCACTTACGAGCAGTACTTC
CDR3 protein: CATSDSQQTGGTYEQYF

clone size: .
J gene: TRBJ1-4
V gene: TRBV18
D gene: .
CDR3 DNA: TGTGCCAGCTCACCTAAGGGGTGGACTAATGAAAAACTGTTTTTT
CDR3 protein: CASSPKGWTNEKLFF